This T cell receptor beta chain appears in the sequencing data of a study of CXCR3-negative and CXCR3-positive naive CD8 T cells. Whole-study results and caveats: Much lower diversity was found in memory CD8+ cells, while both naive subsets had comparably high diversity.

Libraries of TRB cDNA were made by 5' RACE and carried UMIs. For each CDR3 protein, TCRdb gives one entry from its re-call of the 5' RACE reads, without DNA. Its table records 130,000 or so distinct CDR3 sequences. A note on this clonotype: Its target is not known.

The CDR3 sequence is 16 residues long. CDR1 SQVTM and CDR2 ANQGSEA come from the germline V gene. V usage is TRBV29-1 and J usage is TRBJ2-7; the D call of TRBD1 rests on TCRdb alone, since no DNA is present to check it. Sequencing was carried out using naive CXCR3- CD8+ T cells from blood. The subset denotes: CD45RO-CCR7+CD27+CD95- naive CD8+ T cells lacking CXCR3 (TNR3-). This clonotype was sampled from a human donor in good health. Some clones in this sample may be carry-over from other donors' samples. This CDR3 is CSVELWAGNSIYEQYF.